The 19 T cell receptor beta chains below all came from one sample that was sequenced in a study of blood T cell repertoires in COVID-19. Here immunoSEQ multiplex PCR was the method, and the copy in TCRdb shows in-frame clones only, minus some. The table has 75,000 to 100,000 clones, roughly four fifths seen once; the top ten hold about 7%. Sequencing input: peripheral blood. The origin of the receptors is a man aged 50 to 60 with active or convalescent COVID-19.

This rearrangement joins TRBV5-1 to TRBJ2-3, with TRBD1 as a possible D gene (7 bases). CDR3 length: 14 residues. V was clipped by 6 bases and J by 2 bases, with 13 bases between them. Germline V lookup: CDR1 SGHRS, CDR2 YFSETQ. CDR3 in DNA: TGCGCCAGCAAGGAGGGGGCCCCCACAGATACGCAGTATTTT. Its translation is CASKEGAPTDTQYF.

The chain links TRBV18 to TRBJ2-2; perhaps TRBD1 as D (6 bases). Germline V gene sequence: CDR1 KGHSH, CDR2 LQKENI. The CDR3 runs to 14 residues. Trimming cost V 4 bases and J 2 bases, with 8 bases left between them. CDR3 amino acids: CASSQTGNTGELFF. CDR3 DNA: TGTGCCAGCTCACAGACAGGCAACACCGGGGAGCTGTTTTTT.

V usage is TRBV21-1 and J usage is TRBJ2-7; the table's D call TRBD2 went unverified against the DNA. TRBV21-1 is deemed a pseudogene. The CDR3 runs to 13 residues. CDR3 sequence reads: CASTGLAGHEQYF. CDR3 nucleotide sequence: TGTGCCAGCACGGGACTAGCGGGCCACGAGCAGTACTTC.

The V and J genes are TRBV24-1 and TRBJ1-5; D unclear. The germline V and J ends were trimmed by 3 bases and 10 bases, with 9 bases remaining between them. This CDR3 has 12 amino acids. Germline values: CDR1 KGHDR, CDR2 SFDVKD. The CDR3 region has the DNA TGTGCCACCAGTGATAATGATAGACCCCAGCATTTT. It is translated as CATSDNDRPQHF.

The CDR3 bases are TGTGCCAGTAGTATTGGCGCTAGCGGGGGGCCGAGCACAGATACGCAGTATTTT. This translates into CASSIGASGGPSTDTQYF. The chain combines TRBV19 with TRBJ2-3, with 11 bases identical to TRBD2. The length of the CDR3 is 18 residues. Trimming cost V 3 bases and J 0 bases; bases outside gene matches: 8. Per the germline V gene, CDR1 is LNHDA and CDR2 is SQIVND (reference sequence).

The J gene is TRBJ2-5, the V gene TRBV10-2, with 9 bases that match TRBD2. The CDR3 consists of 15 residues. Germline CDR1 is WSHSY and CDR2 is SAAADI. V lost 3 bases and J lost 5; bases outside the gene matches: 7. CDR3 nucleotide sequence: TGCGCCAGCAGTGACGGCGGGGGGGCCCAGGAGACCCAGTACTTC. It yields the protein CASSDGGGAQETQYF.

The CDR3 DNA reads as TGTGCCAGCTCACCACTAGCGGGGCCACAAGAGACCCAGTACTTC. Protein product: CASSPLAGPQETQYF. The V gene is TRBV18, the J gene TRBJ2-5; 8 nucleotides agree with TRBD2. The CDR3 has 15 residues. J was trimmed by 2 bases and V by 1 base; bases with no gene match: 3. The germline V gene has CDR1 KGHSH and CDR2 LQKENI.

The V and J genes are TRBV7-8 and TRBJ1-1; D is perhaps TRBD1 (5 bases). V dropped 5 bases and J dropped 4 bases, with 11 bases sitting between them. In germline, CDR1 is SGHVS, CDR2 FQNEAQ. There are 13 residues in the CDR3. In DNA, the CDR3 is TGTGCCAGCAGCCCCAGGGTTGGCACTGAAGCTTTCTTT. Amino acids: CASSPRVGTEAFF.

J is TRBJ1-5 and V is TRBV19; weak D call: TRBD1 (5 bases). Germline loops: CDR1 LNHDA, CDR2 SQIVND (reference sequence). Between the trimmed V and J ends, which lost 5 bases and 0 bases, there was a span of 17 bases. The CDR3 spans 17 residues. Here the CDR3 reads CASSSMTGTYSNQPQHF. The CDR3 bases are TGTGCCAGTAGTTCAATGACCGGGACTTATAGCAATCAGCCCCAGCATTTT. Supplemented by reference TRBV19 and TRBJ1-5, the full variable domain reads DGGITQSPKYLFRKEGQNVTLSCEQNLNHDAMYWYRQDPGQGLRLIYYSQIVNDFQKGDIAEGYSVSREKKESFPLTVTSAQKNPTAFYLCASSSMTGTYSNQPQHFGDGTRLSIL.

This clone was seen a handful of times. J is TRBJ2-5 and V is TRBV4-2, with D possibly being TRBD2 (5 bases). From germline, CDR1 is LGHNA and CDR2 YNFKEQ. This CDR3 is built from 12 residues. The V and J ends lost 3 bases and 5 bases respectively, with 7 bases between them. CDR3: CASSHPGETQYF. In DNA, the CDR3 is TGTGCCAGCAGCCACCCGGGGGAGACCCAGTACTTC.

The V gene is TRBV19, the J gene TRBJ2-1, with 7 bases aligning to TRBD2. V dropped 1 base and J dropped 7; count of bases not matched to a gene: 7. The CDR3 runs to 15 residues. CDR1 and CDR2 from the germline V gene are LNHDA and SQIVND (reference sequence). The CDR3 is CASSIGSGGWNEQFF. CDR3 bases: TGTGCCAGTAGTATAGGGTCGGGGGGATGGAATGAGCAGTTCTTC.

This clone was seen only once. V and J are TRBV24-1 and TRBJ2-2; D is perhaps TRBD1 (6 bases). The CDR3 contains 18 residues. Germline loops: CDR1 KGHDR, CDR2 SFDVKD. The V end was cut by 6 bases, the J end by 0 bases, with 19 bases between. CDR3 sequence (DNA): TGTGCCACCAGTTACCCCTCGGGGCAGGGGTCGAACACCGGGGAGCTGTTTTTT. Amino acids: CATSYPSGQGSNTGELFF.

This chain uses TRBV5-1 with TRBJ1-4, with D unresolved. V lost 2 bases and J 5 bases, leaving 16 bases between the germline ends. Germline CDR1 is SGHRS and CDR2 is YFSETQ. The CDR3 is 16 amino acids. The CDR3: CASSLSPRAENEKLFF. The CDR3 region has the DNA TGCGCCAGCAGCTTAAGCCCGAGGGCGGAGAATGAAAAACTGTTTTTT.

The gene calls are TRBV6-6 and TRBJ2-1; 11 bases agree with TRBD2. Germline V lookup: CDR1 MNHNY, CDR2 SVGAGI (reference sequence). After removal of 5 bases from V and 9 bases from J, the junction contained 12 bases not matched to a gene. CDR3 length: 16 amino acids. The CDR3, as DNA: TGTGCCAGCAGTGGCCCGACTAGCGGGGCCGTTGGTGAGCAGTTCTTC. This codes for CASSGPTSGAVGEQFF.

This clone was observed a few times. This chain connects TRBV28 to TRBJ2-6, with 7 bases aligning to TRBD1. Germline lookup yields CDR1 MDHEN and CDR2 SYDVKM. The CDR3 spans 19 residues. The junction had 13 bases not matched to a gene; V was cut back by 5 bases and J by 0 bases. The CDR3 sequence is CASSPQMGQLYSGANVLTF. The CDR3 DNA follows: TGTGCCAGCAGTCCCCAAATGGGACAGTTATACTCTGGGGCCAACGTCCTGACTTTC. Using reference TRBV28 and TRBJ2-6 for the parts outside the CDR3, the full variable domain is DVKVTQSSRYLVKRTGEKVFLECVQDMDHENMFWYRQDPGLGLRLIYFSYDVKMKEKGDIPEGYSVSREKKERFSLILESASTNQTSMYLCASSPQMGQLYSGANVLTFGAGSRLTVL.

The chain joins TRBV19 to TRBJ2-2, with 8 bases fitting TRBD1. The CDR3 runs to 16 residues. The germline CDR1 and CDR2 sequences are LNHDA and SQIVND (reference sequence). Trimming at V came to 2 bases and at J to 0 bases, leaving 2 bases not matched to a gene. The CDR3 protein is CASSILGQANTGELFF. Written as DNA, the CDR3 is TGTGCCAGTAGTATATTGGGACAGGCGAACACCGGGGAGCTGTTTTTT. The entire variable domain, with the rest obtained from reference TRBV19 and TRBJ2-2, is as follows: DGGITQSPKYLFRKEGQNVTLSCEQNLNHDAMYWYRQDPGQGLRLIYYSQIVNDFQKGDIAEGYSVSREKKESFPLTVTSAQKNPTAFYLCASSILGQANTGELFFGEGSRLTVL.

The chain has TRBV6-5 and TRBJ1-2; D unresolved. The germline V gene encodes CDR1 MNHEY and CDR2 SVGAGI. Trimming cost V 6 bases and J 2 bases, with 10 bases left between them. CDR3 length equals 13 residues. CDR3 protein: CASSQDWNYGYTF. CDR3 DNA sequence: TGTGCCAGCAGCCAGGACTGGAACTATGGCTACACCTTC.

This sequence joins TRBV28 and TRBJ1-4, with 11 bases aligning to TRBD1. Germline trimming cut 6 bases from V and 10 bases from J; bases unmatched to any gene: 7. The germline gives CDR1 MDHEN, CDR2 SYDVKM. The CDR3 is made up of 14 amino acids. The CDR3: CASSRDRGIRKLFF. CDR3 bases: TGTGCCAGCAGCCGGGACAGGGGGATTCGAAAACTGTTTTTT.

The chain links TRBV15 to TRBJ2-1, with no clear D. The CDR3 loop spans 18 amino acids. Trimming stripped 1 base from V and 7 bases from J, with 23 bases between. From germline, CDR1 is LNHNV and CDR2 YYDKDF (reference sequence). The CDR3 region has the DNA TGTGCCACCAGCAGAGCCTACGCACAGCCCCCCCTTTTGAATGAGCAGTTCTTC. It yields the protein CATSRAYAQPPLLNEQFF.